This T cell receptor beta chain was identified in a study of blood T cell repertoires in COVID-19. Libraries were prepared by immunoSEQ multiplex PCR; TCRdb keeps only in-frame clonotypes and omits some of them. The data hold over 100,000 clones, with 79% observed a single time. This clone has only a few counts. V dropped 5 bases and J dropped 11 bases, with 24 bases sitting between them. The CDR3 runs 15 residues. Germline V lookup: CDR1 SGHTA, CDR2 FQGNSA. The sample consisted of peripheral blood. The chain is built from TRBV7-2 and TRBJ1-2, with TRBD1 as a possible D gene (5 bases). This TCR was recovered from a woman of 80 years or more with acute or convalescent COVID-19. CDR3 amino acids: CASSPQVPKGFGYTF. The CDR3 bases are TGTGCCAGCAGCCCCCAAGTCCCCAAGGGGTTTGGGTACACCTTC.